The text below deals with one T cell receptor beta chain. What it binds is not known. This sample is part of a study of cytomegalovirus exposure and HLA in healthy donors. Study-wide findings and caveats: Further analysis, carried out later, found HLA-associated TCR beta chains more clonally expanded than equally common other chains. A few chains tied to CMV proved CMV antigen-specific in vitro. In a later analysis, DRB1 alleles had the most associated TCRs; HLA-C alleles the fewest.

Primers included in the PCR were 60 Vbeta and 13 Jbeta primers. Measured with immunoSEQ multiplex PCR; TCRdb has only the in-frame clones, and not every one. The sample consists of approximately 120,000 clones, over 70% of them appearing once. From germline, CDR1 is KGHSH and CDR2 LQKENI. The CDR3 loop spans 16 amino acids. V was shortened by 2 bases and J by 10 bases, with 23 bases between the two germline ends. This clonotype was sampled from a female donor in good health and CMV-seronegative. The sequenced sample consisted of PBMCs. This chain joins TRBV18 and TRBJ1-1, with a weak D call TRBD1 (5 bases). CDR3 loop: CASSPIADRPLFGAFF. DNA of the CDR3: TGTGCCAGCTCACCAATTGCCGACAGACCCTTATTTGGAGCTTTCTTT. Using reference TRBV18 and TRBJ1-1 for the parts outside the CDR3, the full variable domain is NAGVMQNPRHLVRRRGQEARLRCSPMKGHSHVYWYRQLPEEGLKFMVYLQKENIIDESGMPKERFSAEFPKEGPSILRIQQVVRGDSAAYFCASSPIADRPLFGAFFGQGTRLTVV.